The rows below give T cell receptor beta chains drawn from one sample of a study of T cells in Graves' hyperthyroidism and ophthalmopathy. One entry per CDR3 protein results from TCRdb running MiXCR on the multiplex PCR reads. The sample has approximately 600,000 distinct CDR3 sequences, around 14% seen once; the top ten hold around 7%. The sequenced material came from blood. The receptors come from a woman younger than 35 with Graves' ophthalmopathy. CDR3s include the opening cysteine and the closing phenylalanine or tryptophan. The order of the fields is J gene, CDR3 length, clone size, V gene, D gene, CDR3 protein, CDR3 DNA. A D gene is named only where the DNA matches it firmly. Clone size is not always given. Where it is, it says once, few, many or a class for expanded clones.

j_call: TRBJ2-6
cdr3_length: 18
clone_size: many
v_call: TRBV7-2
d_call: NA
cdr3_aa: CASSSKPRPSSGANVLTF
cdr3_nt: TGTGCCAGCAGCTCCAAACCTCGGCCTTCCTCTGGGGCCAACGTCCTGACTTTC

j_call: TRBJ2-7
cdr3_length: 14
clone_size: NA
v_call: TRBV4-2
d_call: NA
cdr3_aa: CASSRETLSYEQYF
cdr3_nt: TGTGCCAGCAGCCGAGAGACACTCTCCTACGAGCAGTACTTC

j_call: TRBJ2-6
cdr3_length: 17
clone_size: few
v_call: TRBV2
d_call: NA
cdr3_aa: CASSESKRVSGANVLTF
cdr3_nt: TGTGCCAGCAGTGAAAGTAAGAGGGTCTCTGGGGCCAACGTCCTGACTTTC

j_call: TRBJ2-1
cdr3_length: 16
clone_size: many
v_call: TRBV7-2
d_call: NA
cdr3_aa: CASSRPGLASYNEQFF
cdr3_nt: TGTGCCAGCAGCCGCCCCGGGCTCGCTAGTTACAATGAGCAGTTCTTC

j_call: TRBJ2-2
cdr3_length: 15
clone_size: NA
v_call: TRBV7-2
d_call: TRBD2
cdr3_aa: CASSPSGTNTGELSF
cdr3_nt: TGTGCCAGCAGCCCAAGCGGGACCAACACCGGGGAGCTGTCTTTT

j_call: TRBJ1-5
cdr3_length: 15
clone_size: few
v_call: TRBV19
d_call: TRBD1
cdr3_aa: CASSKRQGSNQPQHF
cdr3_nt: TGCGCCAGTAGCAAAAGACAGGGCTCCAATCAGCCCCAGCATTTT

j_call: TRBJ2-1
cdr3_length: 15
clone_size: many
v_call: TRBV11-3
d_call: TRBD2
cdr3_aa: CASSIGTSGYNEQFF
cdr3_nt: TGTGCCAGCAGCATAGGGACTAGCGGTTACAATGAGCAGTTCTTC

j_call: TRBJ2-7
cdr3_length: 14
clone_size: many
v_call: TRBV5-8
d_call: NA
cdr3_aa: CASSLTAGFYEQYF
cdr3_nt: TGTGCCAGCAGCTTGACCGCAGGGTTCTACGAGCAGTACTTC

j_call: TRBJ2-1
cdr3_length: 15
clone_size: few
v_call: TRBV29-1
d_call: TRBD2
cdr3_aa: CSVDPMIAGGTEQFF
cdr3_nt: TGCAGCGTTGATCCGATGATAGCGGGAGGTACTGAGCAGTTCTTC

j_call: TRBJ2-7
cdr3_length: 18
clone_size: many
v_call: TRBV20-1
d_call: TRBD2
cdr3_aa: CSARDLSKAGALTYEQYF
cdr3_nt: TGCAGTGCTAGAGATCTCTCTAAAGCGGGAGCGCTTACCTACGAGCAGTACTTC

j_call: TRBJ1-4
cdr3_length: 15
clone_size: NA
v_call: TRBV9
d_call: NA
cdr3_aa: CASSVGAVTNEKLFF
cdr3_nt: TGTGCCAGCAGCGTAGGAGCAGTAACTAATGAAAAACTGTTTTTT

j_call: TRBJ2-2
cdr3_length: 19
clone_size: many
v_call: TRBV20-1
d_call: TRBD2
cdr3_aa: CSAREGGGLAGGIGGELFF
cdr3_nt: TGCAGTGCTAGAGAGGGGGGGGGACTAGCGGGAGGCATTGGAGGGGAGCTGTTTTTT

j_call: TRBJ1-2
cdr3_length: 14
clone_size: many
v_call: TRBV11-3
d_call: TRBD1
cdr3_aa: CASSPGTGEYGYTF
cdr3_nt: TGTGCCAGCAGCCCGGGGACAGGGGAGTACGGCTACACCTTC

j_call: TRBJ2-1
cdr3_length: 16
clone_size: NA
v_call: TRBV6-9
d_call: TRBD2
cdr3_aa: CASSYRLAGGPGEQFF
cdr3_nt: TGTGCCAGCAGTTACAGGCTAGCGGGAGGGCCCGGCGAGCAGTTCTTC

j_call: TRBJ2-7
cdr3_length: 14
clone_size: many
v_call: TRBV3-1
d_call: NA
cdr3_aa: CASSLDSSFYEQYF
cdr3_nt: TGTGCCAGCAGCCTTGATTCCTCCTTCTACGAGCAGTACTTC

j_call: TRBJ1-4
cdr3_length: 15
clone_size: many
v_call: TRBV12-3/TRBV12-4
d_call: NA
cdr3_aa: CASSLTSTMGEKLFF
cdr3_nt: TGTGCCAGCAGTTTAACCTCAACGATGGGTGAAAAACTGTTTTTT

j_call: TRBJ2-3
cdr3_length: 16
clone_size: NA
v_call: TRBV4-3
d_call: NA
cdr3_aa: CASSQALLANTDTQYF
cdr3_nt: TGCGCCAGCAGCCAAGCTCTCCTAGCGAACACAGATACGCAGTATTTT

j_call: TRBJ2-5
cdr3_length: 11
clone_size: NA
v_call: TRBV25-1
d_call: NA
cdr3_aa: CASSYIETQYF
cdr3_nt: TGTGCCAGCAGTTACATAGAGACCCAGTACTTC

j_call: TRBJ2-7
cdr3_length: 16
clone_size: few
v_call: TRBV4-3
d_call: NA
cdr3_aa: CASSQDNGHPTWEQYF
cdr3_nt: TGCGCCAGCAGCCAAGATAATGGGCATCCTACTTGGGAGCAGTACTTC

j_call: TRBJ1-2
cdr3_length: 14
clone_size: many
v_call: TRBV20-1
d_call: TRBD1
cdr3_aa: CSARGGQGPYGYTF
cdr3_nt: TGCAGTGCTAGAGGTGGACAGGGGCCGTATGGCTACACCTTC

j_call: TRBJ2-1
cdr3_length: 12
clone_size: few
v_call: TRBV30
d_call: NA
cdr3_aa: CAWSRAYNEQFF
cdr3_nt: TGTGCCTGGAGCCGCGCTTACAATGAGCAGTTCTTC

j_call: TRBJ2-3
cdr3_length: 15
clone_size: many
v_call: TRBV28
d_call: TRBD2
cdr3_aa: CASSPDSGRTDTQYF
cdr3_nt: TGTGCCAGCAGTCCGGATAGCGGGCGAACAGATACGCAGTATTTT

j_call: TRBJ2-3
cdr3_length: 15
clone_size: many
v_call: TRBV7-2
d_call: NA
cdr3_aa: CASSLSLADTDTQYF
cdr3_nt: TGTGCCAGCAGTCTATCCTTAGCGGACACAGATACGCAGTATTTT

j_call: TRBJ2-1
cdr3_length: 16
clone_size: NA
v_call: TRBV7-9
d_call: TRBD1
cdr3_aa: CASSQLFPTGWNEQFF
cdr3_nt: TGTGCCAGCAGCCAACTATTCCCGACAGGGTGGAATGAGCAGTTCTTC

j_call: TRBJ2-1
cdr3_length: 17
clone_size: many
v_call: TRBV6-2/TRBV6-3
d_call: TRBD2
cdr3_aa: CASFGTSGRRAYNEQFF
cdr3_nt: TGTGCCAGCTTCGGGACTAGCGGGAGAAGGGCCTACAATGAGCAGTTCTTC

j_call: TRBJ2-6
cdr3_length: 16
clone_size: NA
v_call: TRBV18
d_call: NA
cdr3_aa: CASSPLRLSGANVLTF
cdr3_nt: TGTGCCAGCTCACCCCTCAGGCTCTCTGGGGCCAACGTCCTGACTTTC

j_call: TRBJ2-3
cdr3_length: 15
clone_size: NA
v_call: TRBV5-5
d_call: NA
cdr3_aa: CASSWGPERGDTQYF
cdr3_nt: TGTGCCAGCAGCTGGGGACCGGAGCGAGGAGATACGCAGTATTTT

j_call: TRBJ2-2
cdr3_length: 14
clone_size: many
v_call: TRBV24-1
d_call: TRBD1
cdr3_aa: CATRGQGAVGELFF
cdr3_nt: TGTGCCACCAGGGGACAGGGGGCAGTCGGGGAGCTGTTTTTT

j_call: TRBJ2-5
cdr3_length: 15
clone_size: many
v_call: TRBV3-1
d_call: NA
cdr3_aa: CASSQASLFGETQYF
cdr3_nt: TGTGCCAGCAGCCAAGCTTCGTTGTTTGGGGAGACCCAGTACTTC

j_call: TRBJ1-5
cdr3_length: 14
clone_size: many
v_call: TRBV12-3/TRBV12-4
d_call: NA
cdr3_aa: CASSWTSPGQPQHF
cdr3_nt: TGTGCCAGCAGTTGGACCTCCCCGGGACAGCCCCAGCATTTT

j_call: TRBJ2-7
cdr3_length: 15
clone_size: many
v_call: TRBV3-1
d_call: TRBD1
cdr3_aa: CASSRGLDRVLEQYF
cdr3_nt: TGTGCCAGCAGCCGGGGCCTGGACAGGGTGCTTGAGCAGTACTTC

j_call: TRBJ2-3
cdr3_length: 14
clone_size: many
v_call: TRBV6-2/TRBV6-3
d_call: NA
cdr3_aa: CAALGDKGTDTQYF
cdr3_nt: TGTGCCGCTCTTGGAGACAAAGGGACAGATACGCAGTATTTT

j_call: TRBJ2-1
cdr3_length: 17
clone_size: few
v_call: TRBV5-6
d_call: TRBD1
cdr3_aa: CASSVGSWGQAYNEQFF
cdr3_nt: TGTGCCAGCAGCGTGGGCTCGTGGGGACAGGCCTACAATGAGCAGTTCTTC

j_call: TRBJ2-5
cdr3_length: 13
clone_size: once
v_call: TRBV12-3/TRBV12-4
d_call: NA
cdr3_aa: CASSLRLQETQYF
cdr3_nt: TGTGCCAGCAGTTTACGATTACAAGAGACCCAGTACTTC

j_call: TRBJ2-2
cdr3_length: 16
clone_size: NA
v_call: TRBV19
d_call: NA
cdr3_aa: CASSPLRVGGTGELFF
cdr3_nt: TGTGCCAGTAGTCCTCTCAGAGTAGGAGGTACCGGGGAGCTGTTTTTT

j_call: TRBJ1-2
cdr3_length: 14
clone_size: NA
v_call: TRBV20-1
d_call: NA
cdr3_aa: CSARDPGAYYGYTF
cdr3_nt: TGCAGTGCTAGAGATCCGGGGGCTTACTATGGCTACACCTTC

j_call: TRBJ2-5
cdr3_length: 14
clone_size: many
v_call: TRBV10-3
d_call: TRBD2
cdr3_aa: CAISEGGLDATQYF
cdr3_nt: TGTGCCATCAGTGAGGGGGGACTAGACGCGACCCAGTACTTC

j_call: TRBJ1-2
cdr3_length: 17
clone_size: few
v_call: TRBV19
d_call: TRBD1
cdr3_aa: CASSMSSRDRPLDGYTF
cdr3_nt: TGTGCCAGTAGTATGTCCTCGAGGGACAGACCTCTTGATGGCTACACCTTC

j_call: TRBJ2-1
cdr3_length: 13
clone_size: NA
v_call: TRBV4-2
d_call: NA
cdr3_aa: CASSQDRLGEQFF
cdr3_nt: TGTGCCAGCAGCCAAGATAGACTAGGTGAGCAGTTCTTC

j_call: TRBJ2-5
cdr3_length: 16
clone_size: many
v_call: TRBV11-3
d_call: NA
cdr3_aa: CASSLDTVTNQETQYF
cdr3_nt: TGTGCCAGCAGCTTAGATACAGTGACCAACCAAGAGACCCAGTACTTC

j_call: TRBJ2-3
cdr3_length: 15
clone_size: many
v_call: TRBV3-1
d_call: TRBD1
cdr3_aa: CASSLLTGGTDTQYF
cdr3_nt: TGTGCCAGCAGCCTTCTGACAGGGGGGACAGATACGCAGTATTTT

j_call: TRBJ2-2
cdr3_length: 15
clone_size: few
v_call: TRBV27
d_call: TRBD1
cdr3_aa: CASSPTGGWVGELFF
cdr3_nt: TGTGCCAGCAGTCCGACAGGGGGCTGGGTCGGGGAGCTGTTTTTT

j_call: TRBJ1-1
cdr3_length: 15
clone_size: NA
v_call: TRBV10-3
d_call: TRBD1
cdr3_aa: CAIRYRDSKNTEAFF
cdr3_nt: TGTGCCATCAGGTACCGGGACAGTAAGAACACTGAAGCTTTCTTT

j_call: TRBJ2-1
cdr3_length: 13
clone_size: few
v_call: TRBV20-1
d_call: TRBD1
cdr3_aa: CSAKNGQGDEQFF
cdr3_nt: TGCAGTGCAAAGAACGGACAGGGCGATGAGCAGTTCTTC

j_call: TRBJ1-2
cdr3_length: 15
clone_size: few
v_call: TRBV9
d_call: NA
cdr3_aa: CASSVLGVGNYGYTF
cdr3_nt: TGTGCCAGCAGCGTACTCGGGGTCGGGAACTATGGCTACACCTTC

j_call: TRBJ1-2
cdr3_length: 15
clone_size: NA
v_call: TRBV7-9
d_call: NA
cdr3_aa: CASRIPDNSNYGYTF
cdr3_nt: TGTGCCAGCAGGATCCCGGACAATTCTAACTATGGCTACACCTTC

j_call: TRBJ2-7
cdr3_length: 14
clone_size: few
v_call: TRBV7-2
d_call: NA
cdr3_aa: CASSLNAGTYEQYF
cdr3_nt: TGTGCCAGCAGCTTAAACGCAGGGACCTACGAGCAGTACTTC

j_call: TRBJ2-1
cdr3_length: 15
clone_size: NA
v_call: TRBV27
d_call: TRBD1
cdr3_aa: CTSSPGTGGRDEQLF
cdr3_nt: TGTACCAGCAGTCCCGGGACAGGGGGCAGGGATGAGCAGCTCTTC

j_call: TRBJ2-2
cdr3_length: 12
clone_size: few
v_call: TRBV29-1
d_call: NA
cdr3_aa: CSVPKGTGELFF
cdr3_nt: TGCAGCGTCCCGAAGGGGACCGGGGAGCTGTTTTTT

j_call: TRBJ2-3
cdr3_length: 13
clone_size: many
v_call: TRBV2
d_call: TRBD2
cdr3_aa: CASTRERADTQYF
cdr3_nt: TGTGCCAGCACGCGGGAGCGGGCAGATACGCAGTATTTT

j_call: TRBJ2-1
cdr3_length: 14
clone_size: NA
v_call: TRBV2
d_call: NA
cdr3_aa: CASSPDPNYNEQFF
cdr3_nt: TGTGCCAGCAGTCCCGACCCTAACTACAATGAGCAGTTCTTC

j_call: TRBJ1-1
cdr3_length: 15
clone_size: many
v_call: TRBV28
d_call: NA
cdr3_aa: CASSLVGFMNTEAFF
cdr3_nt: TGTGCCAGCAGTTTAGTGGGGTTCATGAACACTGAAGCTTTCTTT

j_call: TRBJ2-7
cdr3_length: 15
clone_size: many
v_call: TRBV29-1
d_call: TRBD2
cdr3_aa: CSVGAGNSGVYEQYF
cdr3_nt: TGCAGCGTGGGGGCAGGGAATAGCGGGGTCTACGAGCAGTACTTC

j_call: TRBJ1-4
cdr3_length: 16
clone_size: many
v_call: TRBV30
d_call: TRBD1
cdr3_aa: CAWSGRTGGNNEKLFF
cdr3_nt: TGTGCCTGGAGTGGGAGGACAGGGGGCAATAATGAAAAACTGTTTTTT

j_call: TRBJ1-6
cdr3_length: 15
clone_size: many
v_call: TRBV9
d_call: TRBD1
cdr3_aa: CASSVEDGTDSPLHF
cdr3_nt: TGTGCCAGCAGCGTAGAGGATGGGACAGATTCACCCCTCCACTTT

j_call: TRBJ2-7
cdr3_length: 12
clone_size: many
v_call: TRBV7-9
d_call: TRBD1
cdr3_aa: CASGTGSYEQYF
cdr3_nt: TGTGCCAGCGGGACAGGGTCGTACGAGCAGTACTTC

j_call: TRBJ1-1
cdr3_length: 16
clone_size: NA
v_call: TRBV19
d_call: NA
cdr3_aa: CASSINRRVKDTEAFF
cdr3_nt: TGTGCCAGTAGTATCAATAGAAGGGTGAAGGACACTGAAGCTTTCTTT